This TCR beta chain was retrieved from a study of T cells expressing NK-cell markers. As for the study in general: One of the eight sequenced donors was seronegative, whereas the other seven were HCMV-seropositive. Notes on the study in general: Dominant NKG2C+ clonotype frequencies of roughly 1.0-7.0% of CD8+ T cells were measured in 5 or 6 donors. The study found these clonotypes also leading the CD3+CD56-NKG2C+ fraction in four donors.

The CDR3 consists of 14 residues. Germline CDR1 reads SGHTA; CDR2 reads FQGNSA. On this clonotype: The target antigen is unknown.

TCRdb reprocessed the 5' RACE reads; each CDR3 protein has one entry and no DNA is given. The table for this sample gives a few hundred thousand distinct CDR3 sequences. Sample: blood T cells: a sorted CD56 or NKG2C T cell subset, CD4+ or CD8+ T cells, or bulk PBMC T cells (not recorded which). The TCR sequence derives from a woman between 45 and 60 years old in good health. The chain links TRBV7-2 to TRBJ1-4; the TRBD1 assignment by TCRdb is unverifiable without DNA. The CDR3 here is CASSSTGNNEKLFF.